The source of this T cell receptor (beta chain) is a study of shared clonotypes between healthy human individuals (dated by TCRdb to between 2020 and 2021). For context, the study as a whole: The cohort comprised two women and a few men aged 18 to 49 years. For each donor, CD4 naive and CD4 memory were each run on three plates, CD8 naive on two plates, and CD8 memory on one plate. To estimate repertoire size and how much clonotypes are shared between individuals, the study performed deep sequencing of blood TCR repertoires from roughly five healthy adults. Different laboratories and diverse techniques were used to prepare libraries and sequence TCR repertoires, to increase sequencing depth and limit assay-specific biases. Between about 0.85 and 9.5 billion PBMCs per donor were obtained by leukapheresis.

Donors were healthy HIV-negative adults with no recently reported acute infections or vaccinations. Every donor was a Caucasian adult residing in Nashville, Tennessee, USA. The CD8 memory samples were a combination of magnetically selected CD45RO+ cells and CCR7-negative CD45RA+ effector memory (TemRA) cells. Blood was obtained by leukapheresis, after which PBMCs were separated by Ficoll-Histopaque density gradient centrifugation and cryopreserved in liquid nitrogen vapor phase. Analytical flow cytometry was used to check the purity and quantity of every magnetically sorted T cell population. Genomic DNA was isolated from each sorted fraction and quantified by UV absorbance on a Nanodrop 2000c. General conclusions and limits of the study: Compared with non-shared clonotypes, clonotypes shared by all four sorted-subset donors had higher generation probabilities. Because the study included only a small number of donors, the genetic and exposure-history diversity represented was limited. Only blood was sampled, and tissue TCR repertoires likely differ from those in blood. Incomplete sequencing was indicated by rarefaction of sorted-subset datasets, despite the large sequencing depth. Pairwise subsampling led to the expectation that sequencing depth would affect the degree of clonotype sharing among donors. When a handful of donors were compared, the shared fraction of clonotypes was about 5% for naive CD4, roughly 3.3% for naive CD8, about 2.4% for memory CD4, and under 0.5% for memory CD8. Estimated clonotype richness was generally larger for naive than for memory subsets.

Using the deep immunoSEQ assay, multiplex PCR amplified TCR CDR3 regions from genomic DNA. Genomic DNA extracted from each cell subset was distributed evenly over all wells of several immunoSEQ 96-well plates, and each plate served as one replicate. For sorted subsets, each replicate PCR was loaded with around 220 ng genomic DNA, equivalent to 30,000 or so T cell genomes. Purified libraries were measured with a Qubit 3.0 fluorometer, size-checked on a Bioanalyzer 2100, and measured again with the KAPA Library Quantification kit. Every immunoSEQ 96-well plate was sequenced on a dedicated single-read 150-cycle Illumina NextSeq 550 flow cell. The paper's processing steps were these. Because only junctional sequences without quality scores were contained in the immunoSEQ output, filtering matching that applied to full-length reads could not be performed. To assign V/J genes and CDR3, sequences were annotated using PyIR, a Python wrapper for IgBLAST v1.9, with IMGT germline references. Any read was removed if the V/J assignment was weak (E-value above 1e-6), the CDR3 was missing, or the read contained stop codons, out-of-frame junctions, or ambiguous translated residues. V3J clonotypes were defined by identical inferred V gene, J gene, and CDR3 amino acid sequence. Percentage overlap between repertoires was calculated by dividing the number of shared unique clonotypes by the size of the smaller repertoire. Richness of each repertoire was evaluated using RTK rarefaction, the Chao1 estimator, and Recon v2.1 estimates of unobserved clonotypes. Generation probabilities for all TCRbeta clonotypes obtained by the gDNA method from a handful of donors were computed using OLGA. TCRdb mirrors the immuneACCESS table, restricted to in-frame sequences. Some clones are absent from its copies; in checked studies, under half trace to an unresolved V gene, and the reason for the others is unknown. V, J and clone size are taken as reported in that table, and D and trimming were inferred from the DNA itself. Within this sample are about 110,000 clones, with more than 65% of them counted one time only. In total, the top ten clones hold about 25% of the sample.

As encoded in the germline V gene (reference sequence), CDR1 is SEHNR while CDR2 is FQNEAQ. Between the V and J ends, shortened by 5 bases and 0 bases respectively, the junction contains 16 bases. Including the terminal cysteine and phenylalanine, the CDR3 comprises 16 residues. Kept here is only the CDR3 DNA, which spans 48 bases and is read in frame from base 1. This clone has just a few counts. Its antigen is unknown. Qualities for individual bases were not recorded, and no much larger clone is one base off. Recombination joined TRBV7-9 with TRBJ1-2; the D gene is not confidently resolved. This sequence originates from a woman aged 25-40 years in good health. Sequences were obtained from memory CD8+ T cells sorted from blood. This specimen's cell subset or site label, per the study, means: CD45RO+ cells pooled with CCR7-negative TemRA cells. Here the CDR3 is given as CASSATSEGANYGYTF. Read as DNA, the sequence is TGTGCCAGCAGCGCGACCTCCGAGGGAGCTAACTATGGCTACACCTTC.